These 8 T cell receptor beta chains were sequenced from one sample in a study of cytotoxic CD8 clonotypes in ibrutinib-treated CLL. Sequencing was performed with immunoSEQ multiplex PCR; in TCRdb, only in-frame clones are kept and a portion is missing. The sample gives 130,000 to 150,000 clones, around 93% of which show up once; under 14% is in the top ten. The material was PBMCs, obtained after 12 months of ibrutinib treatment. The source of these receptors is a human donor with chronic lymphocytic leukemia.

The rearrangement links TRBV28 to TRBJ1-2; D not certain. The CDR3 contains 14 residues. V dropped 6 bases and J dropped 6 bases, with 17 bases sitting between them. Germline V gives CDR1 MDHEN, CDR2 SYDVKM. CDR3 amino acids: CASRISGVSHGYTF. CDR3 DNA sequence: TGTGCCAGCAGAATCTCCGGGGTTTCGCATGGCTACACCTTC.

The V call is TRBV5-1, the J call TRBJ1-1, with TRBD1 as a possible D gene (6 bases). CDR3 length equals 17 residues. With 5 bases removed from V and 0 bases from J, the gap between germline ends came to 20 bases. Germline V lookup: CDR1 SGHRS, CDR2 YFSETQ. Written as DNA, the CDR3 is TGCGCCAGCAGGGGGTCGACAGGAAATTTCATGAACACTGAAGCTTTCTTT. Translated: CASRGSTGNFMNTEAFF.

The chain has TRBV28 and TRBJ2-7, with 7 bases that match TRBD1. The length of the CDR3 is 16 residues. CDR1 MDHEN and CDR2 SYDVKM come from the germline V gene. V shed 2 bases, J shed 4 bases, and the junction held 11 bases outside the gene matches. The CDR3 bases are TGTGCCAGCAGTTTAGGTGGGGAACAGGGGAAGTACGAGCAGTACTTC. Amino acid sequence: CASSLGGEQGKYEQYF.

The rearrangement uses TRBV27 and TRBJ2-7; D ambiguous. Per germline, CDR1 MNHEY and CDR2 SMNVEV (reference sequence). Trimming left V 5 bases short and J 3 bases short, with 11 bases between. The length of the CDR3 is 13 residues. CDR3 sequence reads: CASSPRGSYEQYF. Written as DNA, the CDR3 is TGTGCCAGCAGTCCCCGAGGTAGCTACGAGCAGTACTTC.

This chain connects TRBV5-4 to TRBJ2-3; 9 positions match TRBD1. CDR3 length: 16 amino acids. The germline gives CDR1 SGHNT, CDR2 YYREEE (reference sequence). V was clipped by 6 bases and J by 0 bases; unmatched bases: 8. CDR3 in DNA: TGTGCCAGCACCCGGGGGACAGGGATTAGCACAGATACGCAGTATTTT. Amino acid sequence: CASTRGTGISTDTQYF.

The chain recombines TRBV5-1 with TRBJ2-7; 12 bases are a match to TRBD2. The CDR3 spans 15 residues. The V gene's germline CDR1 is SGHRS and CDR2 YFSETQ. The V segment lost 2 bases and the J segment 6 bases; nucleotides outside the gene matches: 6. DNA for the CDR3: TGCGCCAGCAGCTTATCGACTAGCGGGAGCACCGAGCAGTACTTC. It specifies CASSLSTSGSTEQYF.

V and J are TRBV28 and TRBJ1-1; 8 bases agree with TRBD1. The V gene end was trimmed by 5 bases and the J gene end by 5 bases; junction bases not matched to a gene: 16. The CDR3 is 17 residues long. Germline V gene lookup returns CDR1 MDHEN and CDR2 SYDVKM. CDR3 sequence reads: CASSPGRRRGLRTEAFF. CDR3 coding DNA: TGTGCCAGCAGTCCCGGGCGTCGCAGGGGGCTACGGACTGAAGCTTTCTTT.

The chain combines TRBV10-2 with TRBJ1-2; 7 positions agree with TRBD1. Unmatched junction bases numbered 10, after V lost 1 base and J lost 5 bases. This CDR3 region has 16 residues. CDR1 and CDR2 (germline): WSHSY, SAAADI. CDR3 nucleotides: TGCGCCAGCAGTGAGTGGACCGGGACAGAATTTTATGGCTACACCTTC. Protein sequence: CASSEWTGTEFYGYTF.